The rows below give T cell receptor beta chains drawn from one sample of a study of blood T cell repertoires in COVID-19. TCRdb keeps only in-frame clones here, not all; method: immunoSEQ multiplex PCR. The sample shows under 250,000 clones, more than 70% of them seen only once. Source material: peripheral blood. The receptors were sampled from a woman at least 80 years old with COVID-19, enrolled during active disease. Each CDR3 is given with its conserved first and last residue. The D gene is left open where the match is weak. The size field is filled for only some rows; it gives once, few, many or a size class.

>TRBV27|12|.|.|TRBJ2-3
CASRQSTDTQYF
TGTGCCAGCAGGCAGTCCACAGATACGCAGTATTTT
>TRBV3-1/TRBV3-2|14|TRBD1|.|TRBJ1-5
CASSHLTGGQPQHF
TGTGCCAGCAGCCATCTTACAGGGGGGCAGCCCCAGCATTTT
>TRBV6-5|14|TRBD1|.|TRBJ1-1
CASRGTGGQTEAFF
TGTGCCAGCAGGGGAACAGGGGGTCAGACTGAAGCTTTCTTT
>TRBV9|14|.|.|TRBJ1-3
CASSVGQSGNTIYF
TGTGCCAGCAGCGTTGGGCAGAGCGGAAACACCATATATTTT
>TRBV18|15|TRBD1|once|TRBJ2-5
CASSPGQVPQETQYF
TGTGCCAGCTCACCGGGACAGGTCCCCCAAGAGACCCAGTACTTC
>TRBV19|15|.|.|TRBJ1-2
CASTPTEAGIYGYTF
TGTGCCAGTACCCCGACCGAGGCAGGGATCTATGGCTACACCTTC
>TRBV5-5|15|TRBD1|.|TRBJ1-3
CASSRQGVVGNTIYF
TGTGCCAGCAGCCGACAGGGAGTAGTTGGAAACACCATATATTTT
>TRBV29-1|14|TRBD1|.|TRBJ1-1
CSVADVGQGGKAFF
TGCAGCGTTGCGGATGTTGGGCAGGGGGGTAAAGCTTTCTTT
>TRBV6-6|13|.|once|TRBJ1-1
CASCRGMNTEAFF
TGTGCCAGCTGCAGGGGTATGAACACTGAAGCTTTCTTT
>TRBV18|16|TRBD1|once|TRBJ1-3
CASSQPGTGGKNTIYF
TGTGCCAGCTCACAACCGGGGACAGGGGGAAAAAACACCATATATTTT
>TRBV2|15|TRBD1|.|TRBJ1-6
CASNRDRGVGSPLHF
TGTGCCAGCAACAGAGACAGGGGGGTAGGTTCACCCCTCCACTTT